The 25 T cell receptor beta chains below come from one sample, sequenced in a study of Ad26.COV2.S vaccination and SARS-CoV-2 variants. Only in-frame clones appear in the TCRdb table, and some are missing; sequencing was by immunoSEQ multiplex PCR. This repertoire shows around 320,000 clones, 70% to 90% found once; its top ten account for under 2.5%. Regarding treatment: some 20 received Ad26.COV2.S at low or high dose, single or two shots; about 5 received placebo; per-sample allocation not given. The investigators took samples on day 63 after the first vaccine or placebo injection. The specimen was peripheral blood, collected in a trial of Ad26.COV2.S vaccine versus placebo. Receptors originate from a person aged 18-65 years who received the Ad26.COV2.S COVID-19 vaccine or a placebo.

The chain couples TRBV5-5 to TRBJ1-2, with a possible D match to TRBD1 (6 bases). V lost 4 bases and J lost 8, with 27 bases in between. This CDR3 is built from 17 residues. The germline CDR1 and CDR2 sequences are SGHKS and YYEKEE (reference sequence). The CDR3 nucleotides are TGTGCCAGCAGCCCATCTCAACACAGGGCTGCCTTGGGGGGCTACACCTTC. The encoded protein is CASSPSQHRAALGGYTF.

The CDR3 bases are TGTGCCAGCAGCCCTGAAACGGCGCGGGTGGCAATGAACACTGAAGCTTTCTTT. Translated, it gives CASSPETARVAMNTEAFF. V is TRBV4-2 and J is TRBJ1-1; no firm D call. Trimming stripped 4 bases from V and 0 bases from J, with 21 bases between. Germline V gene sequence: CDR1 LGHNA, CDR2 YNFKEQ. CDR3 length: 18 amino acids.

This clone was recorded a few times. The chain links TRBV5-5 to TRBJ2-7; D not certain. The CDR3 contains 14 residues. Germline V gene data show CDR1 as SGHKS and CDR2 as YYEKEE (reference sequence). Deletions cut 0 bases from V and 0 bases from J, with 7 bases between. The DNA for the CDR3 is TGTGCCAGCAGCTTGGGGCCATCCTCCTACGAGCAGTACTTC. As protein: CASSLGPSSYEQYF.

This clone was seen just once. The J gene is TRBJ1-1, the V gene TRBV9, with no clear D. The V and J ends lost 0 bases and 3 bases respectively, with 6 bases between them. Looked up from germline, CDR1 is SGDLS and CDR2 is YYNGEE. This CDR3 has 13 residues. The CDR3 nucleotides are TGTGCCAGCAGCGTAGCGTCATACACTGAAGCTTTCTTT. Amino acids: CASSVASYTEAFF.

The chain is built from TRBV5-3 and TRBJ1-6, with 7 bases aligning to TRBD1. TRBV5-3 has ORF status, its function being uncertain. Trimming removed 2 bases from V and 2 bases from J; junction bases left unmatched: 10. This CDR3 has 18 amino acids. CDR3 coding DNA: TGTGCCAGAAGCTTCTCAGGGGGATACACCGCCTATAATTCACCCCTCCACTTT. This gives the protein CARSFSGGYTAYNSPLHF.

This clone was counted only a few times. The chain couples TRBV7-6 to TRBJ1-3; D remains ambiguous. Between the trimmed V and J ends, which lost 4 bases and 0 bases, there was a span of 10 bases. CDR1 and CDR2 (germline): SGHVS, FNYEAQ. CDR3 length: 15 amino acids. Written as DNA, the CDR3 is TGTGCCAGCAGCTCCTATTATAGCTCTGGAAACACCATATATTTT. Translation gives CASSSYYSSGNTIYF.

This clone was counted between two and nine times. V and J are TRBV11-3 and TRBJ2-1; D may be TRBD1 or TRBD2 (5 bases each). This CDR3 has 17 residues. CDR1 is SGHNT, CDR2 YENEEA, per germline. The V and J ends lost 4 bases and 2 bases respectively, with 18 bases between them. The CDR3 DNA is TGTGCCAGCAGCTCCAACGACCGGGGCGCGACCTACAATGAGCAGTTCTTC. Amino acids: CASSSNDRGATYNEQFF.

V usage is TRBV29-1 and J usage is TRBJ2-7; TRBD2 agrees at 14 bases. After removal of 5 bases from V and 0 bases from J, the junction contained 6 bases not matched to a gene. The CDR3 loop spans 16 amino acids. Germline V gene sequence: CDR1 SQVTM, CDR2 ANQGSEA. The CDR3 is CSVSGLAGGDSYEQYF. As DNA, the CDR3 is TGCAGCGTTTCCGGACTAGCGGGGGGTGACTCCTACGAGCAGTACTTC.

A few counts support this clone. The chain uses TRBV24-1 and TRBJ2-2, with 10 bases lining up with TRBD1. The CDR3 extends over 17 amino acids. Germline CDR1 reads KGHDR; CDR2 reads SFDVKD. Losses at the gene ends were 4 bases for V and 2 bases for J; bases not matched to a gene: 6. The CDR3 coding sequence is TGTGCCACCAGTGACACCGGGACAGGGGAAAACACCGGGGAGCTGTTTTTT. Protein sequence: CATSDTGTGENTGELFF.

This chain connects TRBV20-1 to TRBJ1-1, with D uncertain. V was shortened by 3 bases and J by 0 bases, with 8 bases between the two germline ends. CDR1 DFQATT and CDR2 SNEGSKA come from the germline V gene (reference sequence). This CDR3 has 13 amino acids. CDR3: CSASQTMNTEAFF. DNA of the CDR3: TGCAGTGCTAGTCAGACCATGAACACTGAAGCTTTCTTT.

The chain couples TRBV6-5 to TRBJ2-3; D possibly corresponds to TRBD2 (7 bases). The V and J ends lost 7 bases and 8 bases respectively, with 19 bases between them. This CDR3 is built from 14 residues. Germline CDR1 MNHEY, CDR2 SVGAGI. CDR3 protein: CASILRGGQGTQYF. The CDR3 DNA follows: TGTGCCAGCATTTTGAGGGGGGGCCAAGGTACGCAGTATTTT.

The CDR3 bases are TGTGCCAGCCAGGGGAACTCTGGAAACACCATATATTTT. This sequence encodes CASQGNSGNTIYF. The genes are TRBV12-3 or TRBV12-4 and TRBJ1-3; D possibly corresponds to TRBD1 (6 bases). The CDR3 contains 13 residues. Trimming took off 8 bases at V and 0 bases at J, with 8 bases between the two ends.

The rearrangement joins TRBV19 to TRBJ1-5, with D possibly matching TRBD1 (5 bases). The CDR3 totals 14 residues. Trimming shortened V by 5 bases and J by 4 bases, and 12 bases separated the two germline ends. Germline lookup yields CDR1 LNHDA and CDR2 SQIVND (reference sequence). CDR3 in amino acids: CASSAPGGNQPQHF. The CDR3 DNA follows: TGTGCCAGTAGTGCCCCTGGGGGGAATCAGCCCCAGCATTTT.

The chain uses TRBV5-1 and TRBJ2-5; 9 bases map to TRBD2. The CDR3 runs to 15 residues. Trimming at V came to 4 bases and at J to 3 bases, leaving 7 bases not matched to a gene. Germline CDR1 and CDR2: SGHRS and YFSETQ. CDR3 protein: CASSPRSGGKETQYF. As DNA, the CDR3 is TGCGCCAGCAGCCCCCGAAGCGGGGGGAAAGAGACCCAGTACTTC.

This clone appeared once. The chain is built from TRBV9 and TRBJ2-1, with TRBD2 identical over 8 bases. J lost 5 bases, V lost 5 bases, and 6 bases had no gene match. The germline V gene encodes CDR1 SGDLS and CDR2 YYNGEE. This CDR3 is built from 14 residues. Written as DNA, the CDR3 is TGTGCCAGCAGTATAACTAGCGGTAACAATGAGCAGTTCTTC. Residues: CASSITSGNNEQFF.

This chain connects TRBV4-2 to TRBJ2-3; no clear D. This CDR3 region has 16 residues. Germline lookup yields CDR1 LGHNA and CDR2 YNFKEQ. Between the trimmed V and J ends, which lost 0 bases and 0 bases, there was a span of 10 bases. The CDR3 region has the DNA TGTGCCAGCAGCCAAGATCCTATCGGGAGCACAGATACGCAGTATTTT. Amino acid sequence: CASSQDPIGSTDTQYF.

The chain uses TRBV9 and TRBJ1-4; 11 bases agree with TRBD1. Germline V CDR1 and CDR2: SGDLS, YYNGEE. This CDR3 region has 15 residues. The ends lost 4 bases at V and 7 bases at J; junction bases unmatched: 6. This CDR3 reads CASSHPGQGVEKLFF. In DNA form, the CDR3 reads TGTGCCAGCAGCCATCCGGGACAGGGGGTTGAAAAACTGTTTTTT. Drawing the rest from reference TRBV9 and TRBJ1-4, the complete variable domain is DSGVTQTPKHLITATGQRVTLRCSPRSGDLSVYWYQQSLDQGLQFLIQYYNGEERAKGNILERFSAQQFPDLHSELNLSSLELGDSALYFCASSHPGQGVEKLFFGSGTQLSVL.

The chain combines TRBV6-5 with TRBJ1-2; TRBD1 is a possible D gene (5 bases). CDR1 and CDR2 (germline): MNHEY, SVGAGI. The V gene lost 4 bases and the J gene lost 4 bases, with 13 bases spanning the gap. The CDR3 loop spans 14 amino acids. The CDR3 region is CASSSDSFGYGYTF. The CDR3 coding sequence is TGTGCCAGCAGTTCCGACAGTTTTGGCTATGGCTACACCTTC.

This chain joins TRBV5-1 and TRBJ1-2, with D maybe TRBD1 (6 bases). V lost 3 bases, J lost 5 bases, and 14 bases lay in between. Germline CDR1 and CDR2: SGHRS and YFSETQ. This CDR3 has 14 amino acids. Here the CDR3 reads CASSSDSRDYGYTF. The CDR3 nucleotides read TGCGCCAGCAGCTCGGACAGCCGAGATTATGGCTACACCTTC.

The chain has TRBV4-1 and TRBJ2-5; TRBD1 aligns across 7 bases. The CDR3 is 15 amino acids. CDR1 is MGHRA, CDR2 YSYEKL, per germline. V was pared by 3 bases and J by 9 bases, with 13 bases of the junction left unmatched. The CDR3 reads CASSHNLGQTQPQYF. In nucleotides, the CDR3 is TGCGCCAGCAGCCACAACTTGGGACAGACCCAACCCCAGTACTTC.

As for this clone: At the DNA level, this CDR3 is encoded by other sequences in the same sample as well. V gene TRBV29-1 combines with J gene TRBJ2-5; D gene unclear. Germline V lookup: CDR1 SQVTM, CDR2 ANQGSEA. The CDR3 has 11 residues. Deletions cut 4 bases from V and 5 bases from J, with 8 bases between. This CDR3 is CSVVLGETQYF. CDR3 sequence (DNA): TGCAGCGTTGTCTTGGGGGAGACCCAGTACTTC.

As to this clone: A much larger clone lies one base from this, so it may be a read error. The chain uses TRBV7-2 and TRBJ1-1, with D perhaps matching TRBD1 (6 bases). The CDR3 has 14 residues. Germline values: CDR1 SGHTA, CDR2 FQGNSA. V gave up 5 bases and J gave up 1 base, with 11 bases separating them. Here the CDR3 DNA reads TGTGCCAGCAGCGCAGGACAGCCGAACACTGAAGCTTTCTTT. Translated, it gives CASSAGQPNTEAFF.

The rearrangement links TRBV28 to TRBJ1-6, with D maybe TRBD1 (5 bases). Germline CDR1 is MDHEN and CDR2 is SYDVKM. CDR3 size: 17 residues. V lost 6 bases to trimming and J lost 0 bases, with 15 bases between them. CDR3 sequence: CASRNDSPSSYNSPLHF. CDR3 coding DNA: TGTGCCAGCAGAAACGACAGTCCAAGCTCCTATAATTCACCCCTCCACTTT.

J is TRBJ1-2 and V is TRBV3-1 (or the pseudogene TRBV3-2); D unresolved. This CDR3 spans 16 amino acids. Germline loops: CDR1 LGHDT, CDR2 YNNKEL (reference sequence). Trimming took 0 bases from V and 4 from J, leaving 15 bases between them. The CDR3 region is CASSQEGALAAYGYTF. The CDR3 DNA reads TGTGCCAGCAGCCAAGAAGGCGCCCTTGCTGCCTATGGCTACACCTTC.

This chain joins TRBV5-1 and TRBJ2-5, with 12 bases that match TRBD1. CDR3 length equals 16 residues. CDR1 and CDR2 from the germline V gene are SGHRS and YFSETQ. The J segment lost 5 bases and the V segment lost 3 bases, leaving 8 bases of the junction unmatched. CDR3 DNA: TGCGCCAGCAGCTCGGGGGACAGGGGGCGAGGTGAGACCCAGTACTTC. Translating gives CASSSGDRGRGETQYF.